Listed here are 14 T cell receptor beta chains from one sample, sequenced in a study of blood T cell repertoires in COVID-19. Assay: immunoSEQ multiplex PCR; the TCRdb copy retains only in-frame clones and omits some. This table holds about 160,000 clones, approximately 88% found once. The sequenced material came from peripheral blood. The receptors shown here come from a woman at least 80 years old with active or convalescent COVID-19.

The chain recombines TRBV18 with TRBJ2-3; D is possibly TRBD1 (5 bases). Between the trimmed V and J ends, which lost 3 bases and 5 bases, there was a span of 6 bases. The CDR3 spans 12 residues. In germline, CDR1 is KGHSH, CDR2 LQKENI. The CDR3 region is CASSPQGDTQYF. CDR3 sequence (DNA): TGTGCCAGCTCACCTCAGGGAGATACGCAGTATTTT. Full variable domain (rest looked up from reference TRBV18 and TRBJ2-3): NAGVMQNPRHLVRRRGQEARLRCSPMKGHSHVYWYRQLPEEGLKFMVYLQKENIIDESGMPKERFSAEFPKEGPSILRIQQVVRGDSAAYFCASSPQGDTQYFGPGTRLTVL.

J is TRBJ1-3 and V is TRBV19; unclear D gene. The germline gives CDR1 LNHDA, CDR2 SQIVND (reference sequence). The germline V and J ends were trimmed by 3 bases and 0 bases, with 12 bases remaining between them. This CDR3 comprises 16 residues. The CDR3 nucleotides read TGTGCCAGTAGTATGTCCCCGGGAGGCTCTGGAAACACCATATATTTT. Its protein is CASSMSPGGSGNTIYF.

This clone was recorded a few times. This chain links TRBV6-5 with TRBJ1-1; 7 nucleotides align to TRBD1. There are 15 residues in the CDR3. The germline V gene has CDR1 MNHEY and CDR2 SVGAGI. The ends lost 0 bases at V and 2 bases at J; junction bases unmatched: 3. Here the CDR3 DNA reads TGTGCCAGCAGTTACTCCGGACAGGCAAACACTGAAGCTTTCTTT. It translates to CASSYSGQANTEAFF.

This chain links TRBV6-2 or TRBV6-3 with TRBJ2-7; TRBD2 matches at 8 bases. The V segment lost 6 bases and the J segment 0 bases; nucleotides outside the gene matches: 7. Germline V CDR1 and CDR2: MNHEY, SVGEGT. This CDR3 comprises 15 residues. The CDR3 DNA is TGTGCCAGCAGCGATAGCGGGGTTAACTCCTACGAGCAGTACTTC. Its translation: CASSDSGVNSYEQYF.

This clone was seen just once. The chain recombines TRBV6-1 with TRBJ1-1; D gene ambiguous. The CDR3 totals 13 residues. CDR1 MNHNS and CDR2 SASEGT come from the germline V gene. V lost 5 bases and J lost 2, with 9 bases in between. Here the CDR3 reads CASSQIRNTEAFF. The CDR3 DNA reads as TGTGCCAGCAGTCAGATCCGTAACACTGAAGCTTTCTTT.

This clone was counted once. The chain links TRBV28 to TRBJ1-3; 7 bases map to TRBD1. In germline, CDR1 is MDHEN, CDR2 SYDVKM. With 2 bases clipped from V and 3 bases from J, the junction kept 4 bases outside the gene matches. CDR3 length equals 15 residues. CDR3 protein: CASSLPDRVGNTIYF. In nucleotides, the CDR3 is TGTGCCAGCAGTTTACCCGACAGGGTTGGAAACACCATATATTTT.

This clone came up once. The rearrangement joins TRBV7-9 to TRBJ2-6, with D maybe TRBD1 (6 bases). The germline V gene has CDR1 SEHNR and CDR2 FQNEAQ (reference sequence). Trimming took off 5 bases at V and 1 base at J, with 9 bases between the two ends. The CDR3 loop spans 15 amino acids. CDR3 bases: TGTGCCAGCAGCCGAGACAGGTCTGGGGCCAACGTCCTGACTTTC. Amino acids: CASSRDRSGANVLTF.

This chain uses TRBV11-2 with TRBJ1-6, with D possibly TRBD1 on 6 matching bases. Germline CDR1 is SGHAT and CDR2 is FQNNGV. The CDR3 sequence is 15 residues long. Between the trimmed V and J ends, which lost 1 base and 6 bases, there was a span of 10 bases. The CDR3 protein is CASSLVSGANSPLHF. The CDR3, as DNA: TGTGCCAGCAGCTTAGTTTCAGGGGCTAATTCACCCCTCCACTTT.

V usage is TRBV7-6 and J usage is TRBJ2-6; D remains ambiguous. The CDR3 has 16 residues. Trimming left V 1 base short and J 4 bases short, with 11 bases between. CDR1 is SGHVS, CDR2 FNYEAQ, per germline. CDR3 bases: TGTGCCAGCAGCTTAGGGGTCGGGTCCGGGGCCAACGTCCTGACTTTC. It yields the protein CASSLGVGSGANVLTF.

V is TRBV4-3 and J is TRBJ2-7, with TRBD1 matching over 9 bases. Trimming cost V 0 bases and J 5 bases; bases outside gene matches: 5. The CDR3 contains 15 residues. Germline lookup yields CDR1 LGHNA and CDR2 YSLEER. The DNA for the CDR3 is TGCGCCAGCAGCCAAGATGACAGGGGGTTGGACGAGCAGTACTTC. Translating it yields CASSQDDRGLDEQYF.

Only one count was recorded for this clone. The chain couples TRBV2 to TRBJ2-3; D possibly corresponds to TRBD2 (5 bases). The CDR3 has 16 amino acids. Trimming took off 6 bases at V and 1 base at J, with 17 bases between the two ends. Germline V gene data show CDR1 as SNHLY and CDR2 as FYNNEI. CDR3 bases: TGTGCCAGCAGCAGAGCTAGCAGCTGGGGCACAGATACGCAGTATTTT. Protein product: CASSRASSWGTDTQYF.

Concerning this clone: An end of the junction does not agree with germline; a read error may underlie this. The sample holds other DNA sequences that translate to the same CDR3. The rearrangement links TRBV5-4 to TRBJ2-1; 10 nucleotides line up with TRBD2. The CDR3 has 16 residues. Germline values: CDR1 SGHNT, CDR2 YYREEE (reference sequence). The CDR3 spells CASSPYFSGGGNEQFF. CDR3 coding DNA: TGTGCTAGCAGCCCCTACTTCAGCGGGGGGGGCAATGAGCAGTTCTTC.

This clone was counted only a few times. This same CDR3 is encoded by further DNA sequences in the sample. The genes are TRBV3-1 (or the pseudogene TRBV3-2) and TRBJ2-7; 10 bases are a match to TRBD2. There are 14 residues in the CDR3. The J segment lost 4 bases and the V segment lost 4 bases, leaving 4 bases of the junction unmatched. Germline CDR1 reads LGHDT; CDR2 reads YNNKEL (reference sequence). CDR3 DNA: TGTGCCAGCAGCCCCAGCGGGGGGGCGTACGAGCAGTACTTC. The encoded protein is CASSPSGGAYEQYF.

The table lists this clone with a count of one. The V call is TRBV4-2, the J call TRBJ1-2; 7 bases are shared with TRBD1. This CDR3 has 16 residues. Trimming took 0 bases from V and 0 from J; bases not matched to a gene: 4. Germline V gene sequence: CDR1 LGHNA, CDR2 YNFKEQ. The CDR3 sequence is CASSQEGGYPNYGYTF. CDR3 DNA sequence: TGTGCCAGCAGCCAAGAAGGGGGCTATCCTAACTATGGCTACACCTTC.